The 8 T cell receptor beta chains below were found in one sample sequenced in a study of long-term antiretroviral therapy in people with HIV. The libraries were made with immunoSEQ v3.0 at survey level. Assay: immunoSEQ multiplex PCR; the TCRdb copy retains only in-frame clones and omits some. In the table there are 23,000 or so clones, 82% of which are singletons. Sequenced material: unsorted PBMCs, taken 0.3 years after starting antiretroviral therapy. Every receptor here comes from a man between 45 and 60 years old with HIV.

The rearrangement joins TRBV29-1 to TRBJ2-1, with no clear D. Per germline, CDR1 SQVTM and CDR2 ANQGSEA. Trimming removed 2 bases at V and 4 bases at J, with 9 bases between. The CDR3 runs 13 residues. CDR3 DNA sequence: TGCAGCGTTGAAACAGTTGATTACAATGAGCAGTTCTTC. Amino acids: CSVETVDYNEQFF.

The chain carries TRBV7-2 and TRBJ1-1; possible D gene TRBD1, 6 bases. Germline values: CDR1 SGHTA, CDR2 FQGNSA. V gave up 4 bases and J gave up 4 bases, with 16 bases separating them. The CDR3 has 15 amino acids. CDR3 in amino acids: CASSWQGTRGTEAFF. The CDR3 region has the DNA TGTGCCAGCAGCTGGCAGGGGACTCGGGGCACTGAAGCTTTCTTT.

The chain is built from TRBV7-9 and TRBJ2-1; D perhaps matches TRBD2 (7 bases). V was pared by 1 base and J by 8 bases, with 9 bases between. The CDR3 runs to 13 residues. The germline V gene encodes CDR1 SEHNR and CDR2 FQNEAQ (reference sequence). The CDR3 coding sequence is TGTGCCAGCAGCTTAGGAGGGGGGGATGAGCAGTTCTTC. It yields the protein CASSLGGGDEQFF.

The V and J genes are TRBV5-5 and TRBJ1-2; no firm D call. CDR1 and CDR2 (germline): SGHKS, YYEKEE (reference sequence). V was pared by 4 bases and J by 4 bases, with 8 bases between. The CDR3 sequence is 12 residues long. The CDR3 DNA is TGTGCCAGCAGCCTAAGTCTCTATGGCTACACCTTC. It yields the protein CASSLSLYGYTF. The variable domain in full, completed from reference TRBV5-5 and TRBJ1-2, reads DAGVTQSPTHLIKTRGQQVTLRCSPISGHKSVSWYQQVLGQGPQFIFQYYEKEERGRGNFPDRFSARQFPNYSSELNVNALLLGDSALYLCASSLSLYGYTFGSGTRLTVV.

V and J are TRBV28 and TRBJ2-2, with a weak D call TRBD1 (7 bases). The CDR3 contains 18 residues. Germline CDR1 reads MDHEN; CDR2 reads SYDVKM. V was clipped by 8 bases and J by 5 bases, with 27 bases between them. The CDR3 nucleotides are TGTGCCAGCCTCCCAGGGGGGAGGTTTCACCCTAGGACCGGGGAGCTGTTTTTT. Protein product: CASLPGGRFHPRTGELFF.

This sequence joins TRBV15 and TRBJ1-4; D possibly corresponds to TRBD1 (5 bases). Germline V gives CDR1 LNHNV, CDR2 YYDKDF (reference sequence). Trimming removed 1 base at V and 8 bases at J, with 11 bases between. This CDR3 region has 14 residues. For the CDR3, the DNA is TGTGCCACCAGCAGAGGAGGGGTGGGCGAAAAACTGTTTTTT. This codes for CATSRGGVGEKLFF.

This chain joins TRBV7-2 and TRBJ1-2, with D perhaps TRBD1 (6 bases). The CDR3 sequence is 14 residues long. CDR1 is SGHTA and CDR2 is FQGNSA in the germline V gene. V was pared by 6 bases and J by 3 bases, with 14 bases between. As DNA, the CDR3 is TGTGCCAGCAGAGGGACAAGCCAGGACTATGGCTACACCTTC. It translates to CASRGTSQDYGYTF.

The V and J genes are TRBV7-9 and TRBJ2-7; D perhaps matches TRBD1 (6 bases). This CDR3 comprises 13 residues. In germline, CDR1 is SEHNR, CDR2 FQNEAQ (reference sequence). With 7 bases removed from V and 5 bases from J, the gap between germline ends came to 15 bases. CDR3 sequence reads: CASTSRGPDEQYF. In nucleotides, the CDR3 is TGTGCCAGCACTAGCAGGGGTCCTGACGAGCAGTACTTC.